This T cell receptor (beta chain) was sequenced in a study of pediatric ulcerative colitis. Whole-study context: Under 10 patients showed pancolitis and two showed left-sided colitis. Study-wide points: Clonal expansions reduced rectal repertoire diversity in acute severe colitis. All ulcerative colitis patients, but no controls, carried a couple of rectal clonotypes.

The data were produced by immunoSEQ multiplex PCR, yet TCRdb's version contains in-frame clones alone and is incomplete. Among tens of thousands of clones listed, approximately 73% were seen once. This clone was observed once. Its antigen is still unknown. The rectum was sampled with one to two pinch biopsies at colonoscopy. Material: gut tissue. This clonotype was sampled from a boy between 10 and 17 years old with moderate ulcerative colitis.

The CDR3 is CASSLGTGAPMNTEAFF. The CDR3, as DNA: TGCGCCAGCAGCTTGGGGACGGGGGCCCCCATGAACACTGAAGCTTTCTTT. The chain links TRBV5-1 to TRBJ1-1; a possible D gene is TRBD1 (6 bases). CDR3 length: 17 residues. V lost 0 bases and J lost 0, with 15 bases in between. Germline-derived CDR1 and CDR2 are SGHRS and YFSETQ.